This T cell receptor (beta chain) was sequenced in a study of blood T cell repertoires in COVID-19. In the study overall: Samples of COVID-19 (acute and convalescent) were obtained from the United States, Italy and Spain. PBMCs, B-cell-depleted T cells, or T cells provided the cDNA or gDNA that made up the material.

The CDR3 length is 14 residues. Germline V gene data show CDR1 as LGHDT and CDR2 as YNNKEL (reference sequence). V lost 6 bases, J lost 5 bases, and 16 bases lay in between. A few counts support this clone. In the source study's methods: Nucleated cell counts were estimated from reference gene primer amplification. This table comes from immunoSEQ multiplex PCR, and its TCRdb copy is limited to in-frame clones, with some not included. V, J and clone size are those of that table, while D and trimming were read from the DNA. The table records approximately 100,000 clones, less than 85% of them present only once.

The specimen was peripheral blood. This chain links TRBV3-1 (or the pseudogene TRBV3-2) with TRBJ2-5; possible D gene TRBD2, 6 bases. The receptor was derived from an older woman with acute or convalescent COVID-19. CDR3 region: CASSVHGGAETQYF. As DNA, the CDR3 is TGTGCCAGCAGTGTACACGGGGGAGCGGAGACCCAGTACTTC.